This is a list of T cell receptor beta chains from one sample in a study of Graves' ophthalmopathy and Graves' hyperthyroidism. TCRdb recomputed calls from the multiplex PCR reads with MiXCR, one row per CDR3 protein. The sample carries about 740,000 distinct CDR3 sequences, roughly 40% recorded once. Material: peripheral blood. The receptors shown here come from an adult man with Graves' ophthalmopathy. CDR3s include the opening cysteine and the closing phenylalanine or tryptophan. The D gene is left open where the match is weak. Clone size is shown for a subset of rows, as once, few, many or a class of expanded clone.

D gene,V gene,J gene,clone size,CDR3 protein,CDR3 DNA
TRBD2,TRBV7-9,TRBJ2-2,few,CASSPSTSGRAGELFF,TGTGCCAGCAGTCCATCGACTAGCGGGAGGGCCGGGGAGCTGTTTTTT
TRBD2,TRBV2,TRBJ2-7,many,CASSDVGLAGGPQYF,TGTGCCAGCAGTGATGTCGGACTAGCGGGGGGGCCACAGTACTTC
TRBD1,TRBV7-3,TRBJ2-5,.,CASSLDRVRKTQYF,TGTGCCAGCAGCCTCGACAGGGTTAGGAAGACCCAGTACTTC
TRBD2,TRBV24-1,TRBJ2-5,many,CATSDYTAGGETQYF,TGTGCCACCAGTGATTACACAGCCGGGGGGGAGACCCAGTACTTC
.,TRBV7-9,TRBJ2-2,.,CASSLDGAPGELFF,TGTGCCAGCAGCTTGGATGGGGCGCCCGGGGAGCTGTTTTTT
.,TRBV7-2,TRBJ2-3,.,CASSLAGTRVQDTQYF,TGTGCCAGCAGCTTAGCCGGGACAAGGGTTCAAGATACGCAGTATTTT
TRBD1,TRBV5-1,TRBJ1-5,.,CASSKAGQGEPQHF,TGCGCCAGCAGCAAAGCGGGACAGGGAGAGCCCCAGCATTTT
.,TRBV25-1,TRBJ2-5,.,CASSAKPSGYQETQYF,TGTGCCAGCAGTGCGAAACCGAGCGGGTACCAAGAGACCCAGTACTTC
.,TRBV5-6,TRBJ2-7,.,CASSASKELFPEQYF,TGTGCCAGCAGCGCCTCCAAAGAGTTATTCCCCGAGCAGTACTTC
TRBD1,TRBV7-9,TRBJ1-5,.,CASSRGPGQINQPQHF,TGTGCCAGCAGCCGCGGTCCGGGACAGATCAATCAGCCCCAGCATTTT
.,TRBV6-5,TRBJ2-7,.,CASSDTTIYSYEQYF,TGTGCCAGCAGTGACACCACAATTTACTCCTACGAGCAGTACTTC
.,TRBV7-2,TRBJ1-5,many,CASSPHSNQPQHF,TGTGCCAGCAGCCCTCATAGCAATCAGCCCCAGCATTTT
.,TRBV10-3,TRBJ1-2,.,CATIEAPNYGYTF,TGTGCCACCATTGAGGCACCGAACTATGGCTACACCTTC
TRBD1,TRBV10-3,TRBJ1-2,.,CASSLDREDYGYTF,TGTGCCAGCAGTCTGGACAGGGAAGACTATGGCTACACCTTC
.,TRBV7-8,TRBJ2-5,many,CASSLGTPGETQYF,TGTGCCAGCAGCCTAGGGACTCCGGGGGAGACCCAGTACTTC
.,TRBV25-1,TRBJ2-7,many,CASSVGPGYEQYF,TGTGCCAGCAGTGTGGGACCTGGCTACGAGCAGTACTTC
.,TRBV6-2/TRBV6-3,TRBJ1-5,.,CASSYHTGTGNNQPQHF,TGTGCCAGCAGTTACCACACCGGGACCGGTAACAATCAGCCCCAGCATTTT
.,TRBV2,TRBJ1-2,.,CASSAGPRVGYTF,TGTGCCAGCAGCGCCGGGCCCCGAGTCGGCTACACCTTC
.,TRBV14,TRBJ2-5,many,CASSRGVSETQYF,TGTGCCAGCAGCCGGGGAGTCTCGGAGACCCAGTACTTC
.,TRBV7-2,TRBJ2-7,.,CASSLGAGSPYEQYF,TGTGCCAGCAGCTTAGGCGCAGGATCTCCCTACGAGCAGTACTTC
TRBD2,TRBV2,TRBJ2-7,few,CASSLGGGPSYEQYF,TGTGCCAGCAGCTTGGGGGGGGGACCCTCCTACGAGCAGTACTTC
.,TRBV13,TRBJ1-1,.,CASRGDGSTEAFF,TGTGCCAGCAGGGGGGACGGGAGTACTGAAGCTTTCTTT
.,TRBV19,TRBJ1-1,once,CASISGGADFTEAFF,TGTGCCAGTATTTCCGGGGGGGCGGATTTCACTGAAGCTTTCTTT
TRBD1,TRBV10-3,TRBJ2-7,.,CAISPSAGQDTYEQYF,TGTGCCATCAGCCCTAGCGCGGGACAGGACACCTACGAGCAGTACTTC
TRBD1,TRBV20-1,TRBJ2-7,.,CSAPVPGQGRVDYEQYF,TGCAGTGCTCCTGTCCCGGGACAGGGTAGGGTCGACTACGAGCAGTACTTC
.,TRBV10-2,TRBJ2-7,many,CASSESLGRSYEQYF,TGCGCCAGCAGTGAGTCATTAGGCAGATCCTACGAGCAGTACTTC
TRBD1,TRBV20-1,TRBJ1-5,.,CSAETEGTGRASNQPQHF,TGCAGTGCTGAAACTGAAGGGACAGGACGGGCAAGCAATCAGCCCCAGCATTTT
.,TRBV7-6,TRBJ1-2,many,CASSRSEGGYTF,TGTGCCAGCAGCCGGTCGGAGGGTGGCTACACCTTC
.,TRBV10-3,TRBJ1-4,.,CASSYAAAQVELFF,TGTGCCAGCAGTTACGCGGCCGCCCAGGTAGAACTGTTTTTT
TRBD1,TRBV20-1,TRBJ2-5,.,CSARGTGGGLETQYF,TGCAGTGCTAGAGGGACAGGGGGCGGGTTGGAGACCCAGTACTTC
TRBD1,TRBV7-9,TRBJ1-4,once,CASGTGGPGEKLFF,TGTGCCAGCGGGACAGGGGGTCCCGGGGAAAAACTGTTTTTT
.,TRBV10-3,TRBJ1-2,.,CASSKGLRDSDYGYTF,TGTGCCAGCAGTAAGGGACTCCGGGATTCTGACTATGGCTACACCTTC
.,TRBV7-2,TRBJ2-5,.,CASSLGGGILRKETQYF,TGTGCCAGCAGCTTAGGAGGAGGGATTCTACGGAAAGAGACCCAGTACTTC
.,TRBV7-9,TRBJ1-1,.,CASSPGGGGDAEAFF,TGTGCCAGCAGCCCCGGGGGCGGGGGAGATGCTGAAGCTTTCTTT
.,TRBV15,TRBJ1-2,.,CATQGDGYTF,TGTGCCACCCAAGGGGATGGCTACACCTTC